The source of this T cell receptor beta chain is a study of blood T cell repertoires in COVID-19. In the study overall: Sites in the United States, Italy and Spain provided acute and convalescent COVID-19 samples. The cDNA or gDNA used as material had been derived from T cells, B-cell-depleted T cells, or PBMCs.

The CDR3 totals 15 residues. The J segment lost 1 base and the V segment lost 2 bases, leaving 0 bases of the junction unmatched. The germline V gene encodes CDR1 MGHDK and CDR2 SYGVNS. This clone was seen only once. How the authors handled the data: From reference gene primer amplification, estimates of nucleated cell counts were derived. Using immunoSEQ multiplex PCR, the repertoire was profiled, and TCRdb retains in-frame clones only, with some absent. The D gene and trimming were derived from the DNA, and the V and J assignments and clone size from that table. The sample carries around 57,000 clones, 75% to 90% recorded once.

The sequenced sample consisted of peripheral blood. The rearrangement joins TRBV25-1 to TRBJ2-3; 10 nucleotides agree with TRBD1. The receptor was isolated from a human donor with active COVID-19. The donor label of this sample is uncertain. This CDR3 reads CASSEGQGGTDTQYF. CDR3 DNA sequence: TGTGCCAGCAGTGAAGGACAGGGGGGCACAGATACGCAGTATTTT.